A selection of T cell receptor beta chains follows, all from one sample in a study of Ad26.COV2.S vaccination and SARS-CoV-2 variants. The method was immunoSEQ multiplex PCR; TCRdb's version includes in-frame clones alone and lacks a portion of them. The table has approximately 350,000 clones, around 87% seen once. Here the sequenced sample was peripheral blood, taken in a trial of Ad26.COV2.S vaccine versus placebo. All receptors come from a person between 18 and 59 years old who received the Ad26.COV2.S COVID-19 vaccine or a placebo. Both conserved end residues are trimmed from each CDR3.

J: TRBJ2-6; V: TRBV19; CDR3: ASSHGTGGSGANVLT
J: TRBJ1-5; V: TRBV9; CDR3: ASSVGQGRNQPQH
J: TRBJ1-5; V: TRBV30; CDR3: AWRPGTGFNQPQH
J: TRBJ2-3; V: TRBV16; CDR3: ASSQLGLRTDTQY
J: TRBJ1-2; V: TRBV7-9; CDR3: ASSFRDYGYT
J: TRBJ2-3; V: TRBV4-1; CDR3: ASSHLDSSTDTQY
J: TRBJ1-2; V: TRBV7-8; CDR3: ASSPRMTSSYGYT
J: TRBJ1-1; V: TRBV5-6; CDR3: ASSLVQGVEAF
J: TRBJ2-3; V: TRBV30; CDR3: AWSPQGDTQY
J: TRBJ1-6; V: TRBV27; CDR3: ASSLGGGTSPLH
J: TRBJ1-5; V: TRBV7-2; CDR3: ASSLGSGHGNQPQH
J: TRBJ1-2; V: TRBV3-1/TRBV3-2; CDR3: ASSQEGRGHGYT
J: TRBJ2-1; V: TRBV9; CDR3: ASSSTNEQF
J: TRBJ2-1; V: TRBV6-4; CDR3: ASSDSGTGGYNEQF
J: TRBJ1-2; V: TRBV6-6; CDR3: ASSSPGGGYGYT
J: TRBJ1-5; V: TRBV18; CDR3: ASSAGAGPNQPQH
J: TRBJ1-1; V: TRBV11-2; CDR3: ASSLNQGGTEAF
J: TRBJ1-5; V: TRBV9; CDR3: ASSVAMDQPQH
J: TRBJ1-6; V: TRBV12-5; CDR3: ASAPGQGYSPLH
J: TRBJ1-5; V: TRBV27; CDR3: ASRDRGFSNQPQH
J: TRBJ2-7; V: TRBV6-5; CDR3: ASSYPGHRGNEQY
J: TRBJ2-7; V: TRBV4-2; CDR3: ASSQDLLGEQY
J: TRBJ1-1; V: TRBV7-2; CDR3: ASSSRVTEAF
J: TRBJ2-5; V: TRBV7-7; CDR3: ASSLERGQTQY
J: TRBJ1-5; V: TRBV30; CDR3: AWSADRGQFQPQH
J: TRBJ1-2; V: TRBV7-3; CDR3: ASGQGGNYGYT
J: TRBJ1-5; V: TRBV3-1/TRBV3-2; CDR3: ASSPGGGNQPQH
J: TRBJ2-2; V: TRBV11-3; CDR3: ASSPSGMNTGELF
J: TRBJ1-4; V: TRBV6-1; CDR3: ASSEGGGGNEKLF
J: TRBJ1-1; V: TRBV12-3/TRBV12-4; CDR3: ASSPGAGAF
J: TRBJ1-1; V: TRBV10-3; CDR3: AISESIRTEAF
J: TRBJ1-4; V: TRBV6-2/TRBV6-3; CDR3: ASSYGQPNEKLF
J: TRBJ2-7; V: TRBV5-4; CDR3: ASSRDLSYEQY
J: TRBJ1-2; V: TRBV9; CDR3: ASSVGNPTSPYYGYT
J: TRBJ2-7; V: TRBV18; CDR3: ASSLTGSEQY
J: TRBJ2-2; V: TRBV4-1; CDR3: ASSQGQGLTGELF
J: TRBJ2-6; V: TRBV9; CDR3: ASSVAQFNSGANVLT
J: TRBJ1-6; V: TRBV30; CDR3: AWRAGTGNSPLH
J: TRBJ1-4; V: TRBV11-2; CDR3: ASSFPGFNEKLF
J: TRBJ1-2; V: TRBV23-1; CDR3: ASSQPRRNYGYT
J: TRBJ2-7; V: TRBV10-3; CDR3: AISATQGGSYEQY
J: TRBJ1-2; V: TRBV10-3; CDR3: AITEGGQGYGYT
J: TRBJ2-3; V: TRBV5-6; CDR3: ASSLEMASTDTQY
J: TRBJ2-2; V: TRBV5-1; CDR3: ASSINLAGRTGELF
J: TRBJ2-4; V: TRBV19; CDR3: ASSYGGNIQY
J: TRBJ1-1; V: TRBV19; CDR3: ASSIARTEAF
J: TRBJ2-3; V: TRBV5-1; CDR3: ASSGLAGDTDTQY
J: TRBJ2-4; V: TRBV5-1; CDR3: ASSLRSSGTLAKNIQY
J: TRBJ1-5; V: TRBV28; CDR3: ASRGSNQPQH